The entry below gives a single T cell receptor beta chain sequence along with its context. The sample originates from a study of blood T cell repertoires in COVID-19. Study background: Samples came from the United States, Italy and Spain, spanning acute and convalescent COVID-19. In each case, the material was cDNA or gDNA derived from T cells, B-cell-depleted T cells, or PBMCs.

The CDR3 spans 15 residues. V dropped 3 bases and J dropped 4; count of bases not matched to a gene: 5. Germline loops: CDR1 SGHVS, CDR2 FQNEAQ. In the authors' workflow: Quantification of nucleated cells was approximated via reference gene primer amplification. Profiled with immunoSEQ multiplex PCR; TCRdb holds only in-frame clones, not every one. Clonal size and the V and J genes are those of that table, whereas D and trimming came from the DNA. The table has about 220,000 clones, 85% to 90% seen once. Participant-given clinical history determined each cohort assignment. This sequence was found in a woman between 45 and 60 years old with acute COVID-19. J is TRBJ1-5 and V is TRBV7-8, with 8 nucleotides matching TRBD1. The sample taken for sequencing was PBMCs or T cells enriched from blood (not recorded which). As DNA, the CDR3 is TGTGCCAGCAGCTTTACGGACAGGGCGAATCAGCCCCAGCATTTT. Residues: CASSFTDRANQPQHF. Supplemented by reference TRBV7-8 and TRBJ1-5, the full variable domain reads GAGVSQSPRYKVAKRGQDVALRCDPISGHVSLFWYQQALGQGPEFLTYFQNEAQLDKSGLPSDRFFAERPEGSVSTLKIQRTQQEDSAVYLCASSFTDRANQPQHFGDGTRLSIL.